This TCR beta chain was obtained from a study of STAT5B mutations in CD4+ large granular lymphocyte leukemia. Whole-study results and caveats: Data were not HLA-matched across samples. No patients shared main leukemic clonotypes, though roughly 27% appeared at low frequency elsewhere.

A few counts support this clone. Its antigen is not known. Only in-frame clones appear in the TCRdb table, and some are missing; sequencing was by immunoSEQ multiplex PCR. The sample yields about 33,000 clones, roughly 80% seen once. The material sequenced was CD4+ T cells from blood buffy coats. The clonotype comes from a human donor in good health.

CDR3 amino acids: CSVANRVGEQYF. The DNA of the CDR3 is TGCAGCGTTGCGAACCGTGTGGGGGAGCAGTACTTC. The chain recombines TRBV29-1 with TRBJ2-7; D remains unclear. CDR1 SQVTM and CDR2 ANQGSEA come from the germline V gene. There are 12 residues in the CDR3. Trimming took 4 bases from V and 7 from J, leaving 14 bases between them.